This TCR beta chain was captured by sequencing in a study of OX40 agonist ivuxolimab in advanced cancers. Baseline, cycle 4 day 1, and cycle 7 day 1 were the blood sampling points. This CDR3 region has 16 residues. From germline, CDR1 is MNHEY and CDR2 SMNVEV (reference sequence). J was trimmed by 2 bases and V by 0 bases; bases with no gene match: 1. Data came from immunoSEQ multiplex PCR; TCRdb stores just in-frame clones and leaves some out. The sample has 20,000 to 25,000 clones; under 90% are singletons. The genes are TRBV27 and TRBJ2-3, with TRBD2 matching 11 bases. This receptor was obtained from an adult with an advanced solid tumor such as melanoma, head and neck, liver or kidney cancer. The sample here was CD4+ or CD8+ T cells sorted from blood, taken in a trial of the OX40 agonist ivuxolimab. This CDR3 is CASSLSSGGDTDTQYF. CDR3 DNA sequence: TGTGCCAGCAGTTTATCTAGCGGGGGGGACACAGATACGCAGTATTTT.